Shown below are 18 T cell receptor beta chains from a single sample sequenced in a study of T cell repertoires in cytomegalovirus infection. TCRdb itself ran the reads through MiXCR, one entry per CDR3 protein. The data contain about 300,000 distinct CDR3 sequences, around 9.6% of them singletons. Input material: PBMCs. The origin of the receptors is a human donor in good health (CMV status not recorded). Some clones in this sample may be carry-over from other donors' samples.

There are many counts of this clonotype. The V and J genes are TRBV10-1 and TRBJ2-2; 9 positions match TRBD1. Germline CDR1 WNHNN, CDR2 SYGVQD (reference sequence). The CDR3 has 15 residues. V lost 2 bases and J lost 4; bases outside the gene matches: 2. CDR3: CASSEGQGPTGELFF. The CDR3, as DNA: TGCGCCAGCAGTGAGGGACAGGGGCCCACCGGGGAGCTGTTTTTT.

In its sample, this clonotype was seen a few times. V usage is TRBV5-4 and J usage is TRBJ1-1; D perhaps matches TRBD1 (6 bases). V was trimmed by 4 bases and J by 1 base, leaving 8 bases between them. Germline V gene data show CDR1 as SGHNT and CDR2 as YYREEE (reference sequence). The CDR3 runs to 13 residues. CDR3 in amino acids: CASSTGKNTEAFF. As DNA, the CDR3 is TGTGCCAGCAGCACAGGGAAGAACACTGAAGCTTTCTTT.

This clonotype is labeled medium-sized. V is TRBV28 and J is TRBJ1-2, with D uncertain. V gave up 5 bases and J gave up 4 bases, with 11 bases separating them. Germline V gene lookup returns CDR1 MDHEN and CDR2 SYDVKM. The CDR3 is made up of 13 amino acids. The CDR3 reads CASSIRRIYGYTF. CDR3 nucleotides: TGTGCCAGCAGTATCCGACGGATCTATGGCTACACCTTC.

This clonotype was seen many times. V usage is TRBV25-1 and J usage is TRBJ2-1; D is unclear. V lost 5 bases and J 0 bases, leaving 11 bases between the germline ends. Germline CDR1 MGHDK, CDR2 SYGVNS. The CDR3 spans 15 residues. CDR3 DNA: TGTGCCAGCAGTTTGTCATTGAGCTCCTACAATGAGCAGTTCTTC. Translation gives CASSLSLSSYNEQFF.

A few counts support this clonotype. This chain uses TRBV15 with TRBJ2-1; 15 bases are shared with TRBD2. From germline, CDR1 is LNHNV and CDR2 YYDKDF (reference sequence). V gave up 3 bases and J gave up 5 bases; unmatched junction bases: 2. The CDR3 is made up of 16 amino acids. The CDR3 DNA is TGTGCCACCAGCAGGGGACTAGCGGGGGGCCACAATGAGCAGTTCTTC. Its protein product is CATSRGLAGGHNEQFF. The full variable domain, with the rest looked up from reference TRBV15 and TRBJ2-1, is DAMVIQNPRYQVTQFGKPVTLSCSQTLNHNVMYWYQQKSSQAPKLLFHYYDKDFNNEADTPDNFQSRRPNTSFCFLDIRSPGLGDTAMYLCATSRGLAGGHNEQFFGPGTRLTVL.

This clonotype was found many times. The chain links TRBV2 to TRBJ2-5, with 9 bases lining up with TRBD2. The CDR3 consists of 14 residues. The V segment lost 7 bases and the J segment 5 bases; nucleotides outside the gene matches: 8. Germline V gene sequence: CDR1 SNHLY, CDR2 FYNNEI. The CDR3 reads CASTALAGRETQYF. The CDR3 DNA is TGTGCCAGCACAGCCCTAGCGGGGCGGGAGACCCAGTACTTC.

The chain joins TRBV3-1 to TRBJ2-5; no firm D call. There are 11 residues in the CDR3. V was pared by 5 bases and J by 9 bases, with 10 bases between. CDR1 LGHDT and CDR2 YNNKEL come from the germline V gene (reference sequence). Here the CDR3 reads CASSGSPAQYF. The CDR3 DNA reads TGTGCCAGCAGCGGTTCGCCCGCCCAGTACTTC.

This clonotype was recorded many times. V and J are TRBV2 and TRBJ2-7; the D is unclear. Germline lookup yields CDR1 SNHLY and CDR2 FYNNEI. Trimming removed 4 bases from V and 7 bases from J, with 5 bases in between. CDR3 size: 10 residues. The CDR3 protein is CASSGYEQYV. CDR3 coding DNA: TGTGCCAGCAGTGGATATGAGCAGTACGTC.

This clonotype was seen ten or more times. The chain combines TRBV12-3 or TRBV12-4 with TRBJ2-7, with D unresolved. V lost 6 bases and J 0 bases, leaving 33 bases between the germline ends. The CDR3 is 21 amino acids. CDR3 DNA: TGTGCCAGCAGCCCCCGGGCCCCCCTAACGCCTTCGACGTTATCCTCCTACGAGCAGTACTTC. It specifies CASSPRAPLTPSTLSSYEQYF.

This clonotype was seen ten or more times. The chain uses TRBV19 and TRBJ2-5; 7 nucleotides agree with TRBD2. Germline CDR1 is LNHDA and CDR2 is SQIVND (reference sequence). This CDR3 has 16 amino acids. Trimming cost V 6 bases and J 4 bases; bases outside gene matches: 14. This chain's CDR3 is CASRSSKRGDTETQYF. CDR3 coding DNA: TGTGCCAGTAGATCGTCCAAGCGGGGAGACACAGAGACCCAGTACTTC. Full variable domain (remainder filled in from reference TRBV19 and TRBJ2-5): DGGITQSPKYLFRKEGQNVTLSCEQNLNHDAMYWYRQDPGQGLRLIYYSQIVNDFQKGDIAEGYSVSREKKESFPLTVTSAQKNPTAFYLCASRSSKRGDTETQYFGPGTRLLVL.

This clonotype was found many times. The junction does not match germline at one end; this may be a read error. V is TRBV7-6 and J is TRBJ2-2; a possible D gene is TRBD2 (5 bases). Germline V gene sequence: CDR1 SGHVS, CDR2 FNYEAQ. The CDR3 is 16 residues long. The CDR3 DNA reads as TGTGCCAGCAGCCTAGCCGGACTCCCGATGGGGGGGGAGCTGTTTTTT. Its translation is CASSLAGLPMGGELFF.

This clonotype was seen at least ten times. The gene calls are TRBV7-2 and TRBJ2-1; D may be TRBD1 (6 bases). Per the germline V gene, CDR1 is SGHTA and CDR2 is FQGNSA. CDR3 size: 18 residues. The V end lost 6 bases, the J end lost 6 bases, and 27 bases lay between the germline ends. The CDR3 region has the DNA TGTGCCAGCAGTCCAACTCGAGGGACACTCCGATCCGCCAATGAGCAGTTCTTC. This codes for CASSPTRGTLRSANEQFF.

V usage is TRBV14 and J usage is TRBJ2-5; no definite D call. This CDR3 spans 16 amino acids. The V and J ends lost 3 bases and 4 bases respectively, with 18 bases between them. The germline V gene has CDR1 SGHDN and CDR2 FVKESK. CDR3 residues: CASSHRESKGPETQYF. CDR3 nucleotides: TGTGCCAGCAGCCATCGTGAGAGTAAAGGGCCAGAGACCCAGTACTTC.

Many counts were recorded for this clonotype. V is TRBV6-5 and J is TRBJ1-2; D is perhaps TRBD1 (5 bases). The CDR3 has 14 residues. Germline CDR1 is MNHEY and CDR2 is SVGAGI. Between the trimmed V and J ends, which lost 6 bases and 0 bases, there was a span of 11 bases. The CDR3 DNA sequence: TGTGCCAGCAGAAGAGACAGCGCTAACTATGGCTACACCTTC. Its translation is CASRRDSANYGYTF.

This clonotype was found many times. The J gene is TRBJ2-1, the V gene TRBV19, with D unclear. V was cut by 3 bases and J by 4 bases, with 10 bases left in between. This CDR3 comprises 14 residues. Per germline, CDR1 LNHDA and CDR2 SQIVND (reference sequence). The CDR3 coding sequence is TGTGCCAGTAGTATTCAGGCCGGATACAATGAGCAGTTCTTC. As protein: CASSIQAGYNEQFF. The full variable domain, in which reference TRBV19 and TRBJ2-1 provide the parts outside the CDR3, is DGGITQSPKYLFRKEGQNVTLSCEQNLNHDAMYWYRQDPGQGLRLIYYSQIVNDFQKGDIAEGYSVSREKKESFPLTVTSAQKNPTAFYLCASSIQAGYNEQFFGPGTRLTVL.

This clonotype was detected ten times or more. The rearrangement links TRBV28 to TRBJ1-2; D remains unclear. V was cut by 5 bases and J by 5 bases, with 12 bases left in between. Looked up from germline, CDR1 is MDHEN and CDR2 is SYDVKM. This CDR3 spans 13 amino acids. As DNA, the CDR3 is TGTGCCAGCAGTCCTCTGGGAGCGTATGGCTACACCTTC. Amino acid sequence: CASSPLGAYGYTF.

The V and J genes are TRBV29-1 and TRBJ1-1; D remains ambiguous. The CDR3 has 11 residues. With 5 bases removed from V and 1 base from J, the gap between germline ends came to 5 bases. Germline CDR1 SQVTM, CDR2 ANQGSEA. CDR3 loop: CSVRRNTEAFF. CDR3 nucleotides: TGCAGCGTTCGGAGGAACACTGAAGCTTTCTTT.

This clonotype was counted ten times or more. The J gene is TRBJ1-2, the V gene TRBV28, with 8 bases lining up with TRBD1. The V and J ends lost 1 base and 8 bases, in that order; junction bases with no gene match: 12. This CDR3 comprises 16 residues. Germline V lookup: CDR1 MDHEN, CDR2 SYDVKM. CDR3 nucleotide sequence: TGTGCCAGCAGTTTATCCGCAACTCAGGGGGCTGAAGGCTACACCTTC. As protein: CASSLSATQGAEGYTF.